This T cell receptor (beta chain) is drawn from a study of cytomegalovirus exposure and HLA in healthy donors. The study's findings and limits: There was a cluster of highly shared sequence variants that was likely a sequencing artifact. Earlier analysis looked at TCR beta V segments, and most were productive about 90% or about 30% of the time.

Germline V gene lookup returns CDR1 MNHEY and CDR2 SMNVEV (reference sequence). This CDR3 contains 17 residues. Germline trimming cut 6 bases from V and 0 bases from J; bases unmatched to any gene: 7. On this clone: Its specificity is not known.

PCR involved 60 Vbeta and 13 Jbeta primers. Profiling relied on immunoSEQ multiplex PCR, and the TCRdb table lists in-frame clones only, not all of them. The repertoire holds more than 95,000 clones, with about 80% as singletons. This receptor was taken from a man between 50 and 59 years old in good health and CMV-seropositive. The source material was PBMCs. V and J are TRBV27 and TRBJ2-4; 11 positions match TRBD2. The CDR3 sequence: CASRPWTSGLAKNIQYF. The CDR3 DNA follows: TGTGCCAGCAGACCCTGGACTAGCGGGTTAGCCAAAAACATTCAGTACTTC.